This TCR beta chain was documented in a study of T cell clonality in common variable immunodeficiency. Looked up from germline, CDR1 is SGHRS and CDR2 is YFSETQ. The CDR3 is 14 amino acids. V trimming: 4 bases; J trimming: 5 bases; junction bases outside the gene matches: 8. Sequencing was performed with immunoSEQ multiplex PCR; in TCRdb, only in-frame clones are kept and a portion is missing. This repertoire holds approximately 44,000 clones, and none appear only once. This clone has more than one count but fewer than ten. Read data end 3 residues before the CDR3 end; the end is taken from the germline J gene.

This sequence was found in a person between 18 and 75 years old in good health. Sequencing used peripheral blood mononuclear cells. The chain links TRBV5-1 to TRBJ1-2; TRBD1 matches 7 bases. The CDR3 DNA, read in part, is TGCGCCAGCAGCCCCCCGGGACAGAAGTATGGC. It is translated as CASSPPGQKYG. The CDR3 as a whole reads CASSPPGQKYGYTF.